This entry concerns a single T cell receptor (beta chain). Its target antigen remains unknown. No much larger clone exists at a distance of one base, and base qualities are not known. Relative to germline, V is 0 bases shorter and J is 8 bases shorter, with 26 bases between their ends. The CDR3, cysteine through phenylalanine, is 19 amino acids long. Only the CDR3 part of the read is kept: 57 bases, read in frame from the first base. CDR1 SEHNR and CDR2 FQNEAQ are derived from the germline V gene (reference sequence). These data originate in a study of post-analysis software for immune sequencing data (dated by TCRdb to the mid-2010s). Some background on the complete study: Disease courses on record covered relapsing-remitting, secondary progressive and progressive-relapsing multiple sclerosis, though some patients had no subtype annotation. The multiple sclerosis patient repertoires were compared with under 13 previously published healthy control repertoires from donors aged roughly 6 to 25 years. A subset of samples was prepared in parallel using single-end sample barcoding, then pooled and co-amplified after Illumina adapter ligation.

Findings and caveats that apply to the study as a whole: Normalized Chao1 diversity was significantly lower in multiple sclerosis patients than controls, suggesting substantial peripheral T-cell clonal expansion. The control group was slightly older than the multiple sclerosis patient group. Patients showed significantly higher frequencies than controls for a handful of TRBV segments, among them TRBV5-6, TRBV5-1 and TRBV20-1. Strong co-clustering of samples prepared in the same batch was shown by direct clustering with F measure, prompting a batch-effect correction.

TCR beta repertoires were profiled from peripheral blood of over 10 young patients with multiple sclerosis to demonstrate the VDJtools post-analysis software. The patients with multiple sclerosis were children and adolescents between roughly 6 and 15 years of age. The method was PCR. The data were produced on an Illumina HiSeq 2500. To reduce PCR and sequencing biases, unique molecular identifiers were incorporated into the TCR beta cDNA libraries. Approximately 500,000 cDNA molecules were obtained for every 1 to 10 million input T cells, so each molecule roughly corresponded to one T cell. Patient libraries were prepared and sequenced with the same protocol used for the earlier healthy control dataset. Within a given batch, samples were prepared together, multiplexed and sequenced on the same HiSeq lane. In the source study's methods: Raw barcoded reads were processed with MIGEC, and single-read molecular identifier groups were discarded before consensus assembly and CDR3 extraction. Clonotype tables were post-analysed with VDJtools, and diversity was normalized by down-sampling all datasets to the smallest sample size. To correct batch-related cross-sample contamination, repertoire overlap clustering matched CDR3 amino acid sequences but not nucleotide sequences. The public reads were reanalyzed by TCRdb: fastp trimming at Q25, MiXCR alignment, in-frame beta chains only. Here each entry gathers all rows of one CDR3 protein and keeps the most common genes and DNA. The V and J calls, along with clone size, are taken from TCRdb and not from the paper's own processing. The sample profile shows about 540,000 distinct CDR3 sequences; around 36% of them were found once. The top ten clonotypes cover about 6% of the sample.

The receptor was isolated from a girl between 2 and 17 years old with multiple sclerosis. The sample comprised blood. The chain was built from TRBV7-9 and TRBJ2-1, with the D gene tentatively TRBD1 or TRBD2, based on 5 matching bases in each. The CDR3 protein: CASSLAVPTARRGIHEQFF. The DNA sequence reads TGTGCCAGCAGCTTAGCCGTTCCGACAGCCCGTCGGGGTATCCATGAGCAGTTCTTC.